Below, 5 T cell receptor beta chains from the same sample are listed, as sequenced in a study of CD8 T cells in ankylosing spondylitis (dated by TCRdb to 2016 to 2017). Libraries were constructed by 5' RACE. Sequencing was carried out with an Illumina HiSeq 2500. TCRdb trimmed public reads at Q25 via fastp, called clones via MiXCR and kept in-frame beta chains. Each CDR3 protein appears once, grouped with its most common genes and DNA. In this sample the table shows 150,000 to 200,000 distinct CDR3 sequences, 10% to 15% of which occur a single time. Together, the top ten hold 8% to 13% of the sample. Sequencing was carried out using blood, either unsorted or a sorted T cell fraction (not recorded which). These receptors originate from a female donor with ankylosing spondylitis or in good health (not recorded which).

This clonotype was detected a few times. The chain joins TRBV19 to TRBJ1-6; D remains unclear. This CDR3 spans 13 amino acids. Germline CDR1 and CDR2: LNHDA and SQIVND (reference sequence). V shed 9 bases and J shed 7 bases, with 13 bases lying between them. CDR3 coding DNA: TGTGCCAGCACCTCTAACGGAAATTCACCCCTCCACTTT. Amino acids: CASTSNGNSPLHF. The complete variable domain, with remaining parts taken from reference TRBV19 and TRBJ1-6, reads DGGITQSPKYLFRKEGQNVTLSCEQNLNHDAMYWYRQDPGQGLRLIYYSQIVNDFQKGDIAEGYSVSREKKESFPLTVTSAQKNPTAFYLCASTSNGNSPLHFGNGTRLTVT.

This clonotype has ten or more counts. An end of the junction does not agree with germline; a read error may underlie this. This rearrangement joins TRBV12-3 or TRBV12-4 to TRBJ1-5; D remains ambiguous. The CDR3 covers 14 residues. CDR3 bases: TGTGCCAGCAGCACCACTCCCAAAGGGCAGCCCCAACATTTT. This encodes CASSTTPKGQPQHF.

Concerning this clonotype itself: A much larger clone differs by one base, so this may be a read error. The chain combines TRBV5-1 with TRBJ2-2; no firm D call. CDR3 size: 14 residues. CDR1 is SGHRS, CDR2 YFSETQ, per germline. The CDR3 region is CACSLATNTGELFF. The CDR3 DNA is TGCGCCTGCAGCTTGGCCACGAACACCGGGGAGCTGTTTTTT.

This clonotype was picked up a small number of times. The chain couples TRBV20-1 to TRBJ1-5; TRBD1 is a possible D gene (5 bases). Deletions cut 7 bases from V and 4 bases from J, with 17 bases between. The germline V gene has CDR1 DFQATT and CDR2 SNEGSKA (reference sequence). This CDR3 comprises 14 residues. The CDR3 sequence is CSVLDKAGNQPQHF. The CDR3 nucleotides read TGCAGTGTCCTGGACAAAGCGGGGAATCAGCCCCAGCATTTT.

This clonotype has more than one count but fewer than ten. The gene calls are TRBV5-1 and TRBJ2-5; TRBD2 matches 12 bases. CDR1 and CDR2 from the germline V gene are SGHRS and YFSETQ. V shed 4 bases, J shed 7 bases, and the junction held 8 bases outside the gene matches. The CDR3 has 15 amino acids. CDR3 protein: CASSLTSGRSGTQYF. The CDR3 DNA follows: TGCGCCAGCAGCCTGACTAGCGGGAGATCGGGGACCCAGTACTTC.